This T cell receptor beta chain was identified in a study of OX40 agonist ivuxolimab in advanced cancers. Study-wide background: Each patient was given ivuxolimab into a vein every 2 weeks, at 0.01 to 10 mg/kg. Hepatocellular carcinoma, melanoma, renal cell or head and neck cancer occurred in dose-escalation patients.

Remarks on this clone: The same CDR3 is also encoded by other DNA sequences in this sample.

Trimming took 2 bases from V and 4 from J, leaving 7 bases between them. CDR3 size: 13 residues. CDR1 and CDR2 from the germline V gene are SGHRS and YFSETQ. The table came from immunoSEQ multiplex PCR; TCRdb's copy has only in-frame clones and leaves some out. The data contain approximately 9,300 clones, approximately 63% of them singletons. Blood sampling was done at baseline, cycle 4 day 1, and cycle 7 day 1. The V gene is TRBV5-1, the J gene TRBJ2-1; a weak D match, TRBD2 (6 bases). This TCR was sampled from an adult with an advanced solid tumor such as melanoma, head and neck, liver or kidney cancer. Sample: CD4+ or CD8+ T cells sorted from blood, taken in a trial of the OX40 agonist ivuxolimab. The CDR3 nucleotides read TGCGCCAGCAGCTTCGGGGGTTACAATGAGCAGTTCTTC. This translates into CASSFGGYNEQFF.